These T cell receptor beta chains were read from a single sample in a study of OX40 agonist ivuxolimab in advanced cancers. Using immunoSEQ multiplex PCR, the repertoire was profiled, and TCRdb retains in-frame clones only, with some absent. The table lists 60,000 to 95,000 clones, under 95% of them singletons. Material: CD4+ or CD8+ T cells sorted from blood, obtained in a trial of the OX40 agonist ivuxolimab. These receptors all come from an adult with an advanced solid tumor such as melanoma, head and neck, liver or kidney cancer. CDR3s include the opening cysteine and the closing phenylalanine or tryptophan. Each record gives: clone size, D gene, J gene, V gene, CDR3 protein, CDR3 DNA. D genes are given only for firm matches. A row's size may be missing; if present it is once, few, many or a size class.

clone size: -; D gene: -; J gene: TRBJ2-1; V gene: TRBV29-1; CDR3 protein: CSVDRGANNEQFF; CDR3 DNA: TGCAGCGTTGATCGGGGCGCCAACAATGAGCAGTTCTTC
clone size: -; D gene: TRBD1; J gene: TRBJ2-3; V gene: TRBV28; CDR3 protein: CASTTGQGFTDTQYF; CDR3 DNA: TGTGCCAGCACCACGGGACAGGGCTTTACAGATACGCAGTATTTT
clone size: once; D gene: -; J gene: TRBJ2-5; V gene: TRBV5-4; CDR3 protein: CASTTEGETQYF; CDR3 DNA: TGTGCCAGCACGACCGAGGGGGAGACCCAGTACTTC
clone size: once; D gene: -; J gene: TRBJ2-3; V gene: TRBV4-3; CDR3 protein: CASSQEAASTDTQYF; CDR3 DNA: TGCGCCAGCAGCCAAGAGGCGGCTAGCACAGATACGCAGTATTTT
clone size: -; D gene: -; J gene: TRBJ1-2; V gene: TRBV7-6; CDR3 protein: CASSQDSNYGYTF; CDR3 DNA: TGTGCCAGCAGCCAAGACAGCAACTATGGCTACACCTTC
clone size: -; D gene: TRBD1; J gene: TRBJ1-1; V gene: TRBV5-8; CDR3 protein: CASSSTDRVGTEAFF; CDR3 DNA: TGTGCCAGCAGCTCTACGGACAGGGTGGGCACTGAAGCTTTCTTT
clone size: -; D gene: TRBD1; J gene: TRBJ1-5; V gene: TRBV27; CDR3 protein: CASSQGGYRPQHF; CDR3 DNA: TGTGCCAGCAGTCAGGGGGGATATCGGCCCCAGCATTTT
clone size: -; D gene: TRBD1; J gene: TRBJ2-4; V gene: TRBV7-2; CDR3 protein: CASSAWTGVPKNIQYF; CDR3 DNA: TGTGCCAGCAGCGCATGGACAGGGGTACCGAAAAACATTCAGTACTTC
clone size: -; D gene: TRBD2; J gene: TRBJ2-3; V gene: TRBV19; CDR3 protein: CASSIEVGGGVDTQYF; CDR3 DNA: TGTGCCAGTAGTATCGAAGTCGGCGGGGGGGTAGATACGCAGTATTTT
clone size: -; D gene: -; J gene: TRBJ1-2; V gene: TRBV7-2; CDR3 protein: CASSLGATGAGGYTF; CDR3 DNA: TGTGCCAGCAGCTTAGGTGCTACGGGGGCGGGTGGCTACACCTTC
clone size: once; D gene: -; J gene: TRBJ2-5; V gene: TRBV10-3; CDR3 protein: CAISGRGETQYF; CDR3 DNA: TGTGCCATCAGCGGGAGAGGAGAGACCCAGTACTTC
clone size: few; D gene: TRBD2; J gene: TRBJ2-2; V gene: TRBV10-3; CDR3 protein: CAISSSGMDNTGELFF; CDR3 DNA: TGTGCCATCTCTTCTAGCGGGATGGATAACACCGGGGAGCTGTTTTTT
clone size: -; D gene: TRBD1; J gene: TRBJ2-2; V gene: TRBV18; CDR3 protein: CASSPGQGASGELFF; CDR3 DNA: TGTGCCAGCTCACCCGGACAGGGGGCCTCCGGGGAGCTGTTTTTT
clone size: -; D gene: -; J gene: TRBJ2-3; V gene: TRBV7-2; CDR3 protein: CASSLGPFRTDTQYF; CDR3 DNA: TGTGCCAGCAGCTTAGGCCCGTTTCGAACAGATACGCAGTATTTT
clone size: -; D gene: -; J gene: TRBJ2-3; V gene: TRBV7-2; CDR3 protein: CASAKDYSRDTQYF; CDR3 DNA: TGTGCCAGCGCCAAGGACTACTCTAGAGATACGCAGTATTTT
clone size: once; D gene: -; J gene: TRBJ2-5; V gene: TRBV18; CDR3 protein: CASSPPGKETQYF; CDR3 DNA: TGTGCCAGCTCACCACCCGGGAAAGAGACCCAGTACTTC
clone size: -; D gene: -; J gene: TRBJ1-2; V gene: TRBV10-3; CDR3 protein: CAISARGTPEGYGYTF; CDR3 DNA: TGTGCCATCTCTGCTCGCGGGACACCGGAGGGGTATGGCTACACCTTC
clone size: -; D gene: TRBD1; J gene: TRBJ1-4; V gene: TRBV5-1; CDR3 protein: CASSSLQGGGEKLFF; CDR3 DNA: TGCGCCAGCAGCTCCCTACAGGGGGGGGGTGAAAAACTGTTTTTT
clone size: -; D gene: TRBD2; J gene: TRBJ2-1; V gene: TRBV6-5; CDR3 protein: CASSRLAGGRVEQFF; CDR3 DNA: TGTGCCAGCAGCAGACTAGCGGGGGGGCGGGTTGAGCAGTTCTTC
clone size: once; D gene: -; J gene: TRBJ2-7; V gene: TRBV25-1; CDR3 protein: CASSSLGYEQYF; CDR3 DNA: TGTGCCAGCAGTAGTTTGGGTTACGAGCAGTACTTC
clone size: once; D gene: TRBD1; J gene: TRBJ1-2; V gene: TRBV4-2; CDR3 protein: CASSQGTGVSYGYTF; CDR3 DNA: TGTGCCAGCAGCCAAGGGACAGGGGTTAGCTATGGCTACACCTTC
clone size: -; D gene: TRBD1; J gene: TRBJ1-6; V gene: TRBV6-5; CDR3 protein: CASRDRTGRSPLHF; CDR3 DNA: TGTGCCAGCAGAGATAGGACAGGGCGCTCACCCCTCCACTTT
clone size: few; D gene: TRBD1; J gene: TRBJ2-5; V gene: TRBV2; CDR3 protein: CASRGTGGSRETQYF; CDR3 DNA: TGTGCCAGCAGGGGGACAGGGGGCTCCAGGGAGACCCAGTACTTC
clone size: -; D gene: -; J gene: TRBJ2-7; V gene: TRBV4-3; CDR3 protein: CASSLQQGSYEQYF; CDR3 DNA: TGCGCCAGCAGCCTACAACAGGGCTCCTACGAGCAGTACTTC
clone size: once; D gene: -; J gene: TRBJ1-2; V gene: TRBV5-1; CDR3 protein: CASSLDFQGYTF; CDR3 DNA: TGCGCCAGCAGCTTGGACTTTCAAGGCTACACCTTC
clone size: once; D gene: -; J gene: TRBJ2-5; V gene: TRBV18; CDR3 protein: CASSSPGLQETQYF; CDR3 DNA: TGTGCCAGCTCATCTCCGGGACTTCAAGAGACCCAGTACTTC
clone size: -; D gene: TRBD1; J gene: TRBJ2-7; V gene: TRBV7-2; CDR3 protein: CASSRGTGHWEQYF; CDR3 DNA: TGTGCCAGCAGCCGCGGGACAGGTCACTGGGAGCAGTACTTC
clone size: -; D gene: -; J gene: TRBJ2-2; V gene: TRBV7-6; CDR3 protein: CASRRDSNTGELFF; CDR3 DNA: TGTGCCAGCCGCCGAGATTCGAACACCGGGGAGCTGTTTTTT
clone size: -; D gene: -; J gene: TRBJ2-5; V gene: TRBV6-5; CDR3 protein: CASSSAEGARETQYF; CDR3 DNA: TGTGCCAGCAGCTCGGCGGAAGGGGCGCGGGAGACCCAGTACTTC
clone size: -; D gene: -; J gene: TRBJ2-7; V gene: TRBV4-1; CDR3 protein: CASSQVGVSGFEQYF; CDR3 DNA: TGCGCCAGCAGCCAAGTTGGGGTTTCAGGGTTCGAGCAGTACTTC
clone size: -; D gene: -; J gene: TRBJ2-3; V gene: TRBV4-3; CDR3 protein: CASSQEQPLNLLSTDTQYF; CDR3 DNA: TGCGCCAGCAGCCAAGAACAGCCACTAAACCTCCTGTCCACAGATACGCAGTATTTT
clone size: -; D gene: -; J gene: TRBJ1-2; V gene: TRBV7-9; CDR3 protein: CASSSGPFYGYTF; CDR3 DNA: TGTGCCAGCAGCTCGGGACCCTTCTATGGCTACACCTTC
clone size: -; D gene: -; J gene: TRBJ2-7; V gene: TRBV27; CDR3 protein: CASSLVTGYEQYF; CDR3 DNA: TGTGCCAGCAGTTTAGTGACGGGATACGAGCAGTACTTC
clone size: -; D gene: -; J gene: TRBJ2-1; V gene: TRBV4-1; CDR3 protein: CASSQDGNNYNEQFF; CDR3 DNA: TGCGCCAGCAGCCAAGATGGGAACAACTACAATGAGCAGTTCTTC
clone size: once; D gene: TRBD2; J gene: TRBJ2-7; V gene: TRBV28; CDR3 protein: CASSLGLVGIYEQYF; CDR3 DNA: TGTGCCAGCAGTTTAGGACTAGTAGGCATTTACGAGCAGTACTTC
clone size: -; D gene: TRBD1; J gene: TRBJ1-5; V gene: TRBV5-1; CDR3 protein: CASSPGQGNQPQHF; CDR3 DNA: TGCGCCAGCAGCCCCGGACAGGGGAATCAGCCCCAGCATTTT
clone size: -; D gene: TRBD1; J gene: TRBJ1-2; V gene: TRBV6-5; CDR3 protein: CASSSFSRQGAPGYTF; CDR3 DNA: TGTGCCAGCAGTTCCTTCTCACGACAGGGGGCGCCGGGCTACACCTTC
clone size: -; D gene: TRBD1; J gene: TRBJ1-2; V gene: TRBV7-6; CDR3 protein: CASSPGTGRDWSYTF; CDR3 DNA: TGTGCCAGCAGCCCCGGGACAGGGAGGGACTGGAGCTACACCTTC
clone size: -; D gene: TRBD1; J gene: TRBJ1-2; V gene: TRBV19; CDR3 protein: CASSTDKSATGEIYGYTF; CDR3 DNA: TGTGCCAGTAGTACCGACAAGTCTGCGACAGGGGAAATCTATGGCTACACCTTC
clone size: -; D gene: -; J gene: TRBJ1-5; V gene: TRBV19; CDR3 protein: CASSMGGPNQPQHF; CDR3 DNA: TGTGCCAGTAGTATGGGGGGCCCTAATCAGCCCCAGCATTTT
clone size: -; D gene: TRBD1; J gene: TRBJ2-7; V gene: TRBV7-8; CDR3 protein: CASSPQIPGQGLSEQYF; CDR3 DNA: TGTGCCAGCAGCCCCCAAATCCCGGGACAGGGGCTATCCGAGCAGTACTTC
clone size: -; D gene: TRBD1; J gene: TRBJ2-5; V gene: TRBV5-6; CDR3 protein: CASSLRGQETQYF; CDR3 DNA: TGTGCCAGCAGCCTCAGGGGGCAGGAGACCCAGTACTTC
clone size: -; D gene: -; J gene: TRBJ1-2; V gene: TRBV19; CDR3 protein: CASSTIQGDYGYTF; CDR3 DNA: TGTGCCAGTAGTACTATACAGGGAGACTATGGCTACACCTTC
clone size: -; D gene: -; J gene: TRBJ2-7; V gene: TRBV27; CDR3 protein: CASSRIYGSYEQYF; CDR3 DNA: TGTGCCAGCAGCCGAATATACGGGTCCTACGAGCAGTACTTC
clone size: -; D gene: TRBD2; J gene: TRBJ2-3; V gene: TRBV9; CDR3 protein: CASSVSSSGGDTQYF; CDR3 DNA: TGTGCCAGCAGCGTATCGAGTAGCGGGGGGGATACGCAGTATTTT
clone size: -; D gene: TRBD1; J gene: TRBJ2-7; V gene: TRBV5-5; CDR3 protein: CASSGGTGALRNEQYF; CDR3 DNA: TGTGCCAGCAGTGGCGGGACAGGGGCCCTAAGGAACGAGCAGTACTTC
clone size: -; D gene: -; J gene: TRBJ2-7; V gene: TRBV7-2; CDR3 protein: CASSRDPGTDYEQYF; CDR3 DNA: TGTGCCAGCAGCCGTGATCCGGGGACGGACTACGAGCAGTACTTC
clone size: -; D gene: -; J gene: TRBJ2-2; V gene: TRBV6-1; CDR3 protein: CASSERAALFTGELFF; CDR3 DNA: TGTGCCAGCAGTGAACGGGCAGCCCTATTCACCGGGGAGCTGTTTTTT
clone size: -; D gene: -; J gene: TRBJ2-7; V gene: TRBV28; CDR3 protein: CASSSPGVEQYF; CDR3 DNA: TGTGCCAGCAGCTCGCCAGGGGTCGAGCAGTACTTC
clone size: -; D gene: -; J gene: TRBJ1-5; V gene: TRBV28; CDR3 protein: CASKSYSNQPQHF; CDR3 DNA: TGTGCCAGCAAAAGTTATAGCAATCAGCCCCAGCATTTT
clone size: -; D gene: -; J gene: TRBJ2-1; V gene: TRBV6-5; CDR3 protein: CASSYQDPYNEQFF; CDR3 DNA: TGTGCCAGCAGTTACCAGGACCCCTACAATGAGCAGTTCTTC